Listed below are T cell receptor beta chains from one sample, sequenced in a study of control samples from healthy donors and cancer patients. Clones were read by immunoSEQ multiplex PCR, and TCRdb kept only the in-frame ones, dropping some. The sample records 150,000 or so clones, around 88% being singletons. The sample comprised blood. The receptors were gathered from a man between 18 and 29 years old in good health. CDR3s include the opening cysteine and the closing phenylalanine or tryptophan. The D gene is left open where the match is weak. Clone size is shown for a subset of rows, as once, few, many or a class of expanded clone.

size: -
J: TRBJ2-1
V: TRBV28
D: -
CDR3: CASSLRGRYNEQFF
DNA: TGTGCCAGCAGTTTAAGGGGCCGTTACAATGAGCAGTTCTTC

size: -
J: TRBJ2-1
V: TRBV6-5
D: TRBD2
CDR3: CASSLTSGSNEQFF
DNA: TGTGCCAGCAGTCTTACTAGCGGGTCTAATGAGCAGTTCTTC

size: -
J: TRBJ2-6
V: TRBV5-6
D: -
CDR3: CASERGGPGANVLTF
DNA: TGTGCCTCCGAACGGGGTGGGCCTGGGGCCAACGTCCTGACTTTC

size: -
J: TRBJ2-3
V: TRBV5-1
D: TRBD2
CDR3: CASSGGGPTDTQYF
DNA: TGCGCCAGCAGCGGCGGGGGTCCCACAGATACGCAGTATTTT

size: -
J: TRBJ1-2
V: TRBV5-6
D: -
CDR3: CASSPRSGSANYGYTF
DNA: TGTGCCAGCAGCCCCCGGTCAGGATCGGCTAACTATGGCTACACCTTC

size: -
J: TRBJ2-7
V: TRBV7-2
D: TRBD2
CDR3: CASSFSGGAAEQYF
DNA: TGTGCCAGCAGTTTTAGCGGGGGGGCCGCCGAGCAGTACTTC

size: -
J: TRBJ2-3
V: TRBV30
D: -
CDR3: CAWSVLGHSTDTQYF
DNA: TGTGCCTGGAGTGTACTCGGACACAGCACAGATACGCAGTATTTT

size: -
J: TRBJ2-6
V: TRBV19
D: -
CDR3: CASSISGANVLTF
DNA: TGTGCCAGTAGTATCTCGGGGGCCAACGTCCTGACTTTC

size: -
J: TRBJ2-2
V: TRBV11-3
D: TRBD1
CDR3: CASSSPGGTGELFF
DNA: TGTGCCAGCAGCTCACCAGGGGGCACCGGGGAGCTGTTTTTT

size: -
J: TRBJ2-3
V: TRBV19
D: -
CDR3: CASRDRGTDTQYF
DNA: TGTGCCAGCCGGGACCGAGGCACAGATACGCAGTATTTT

size: -
J: TRBJ2-7
V: TRBV7-2
D: TRBD1
CDR3: CASSWDRYEQYF
DNA: TGTGCCAGCAGCTGGGACAGATACGAGCAGTACTTC

size: -
J: TRBJ2-7
V: TRBV7-2
D: -
CDR3: CASSLALDKPYEQYF
DNA: TGTGCCAGCAGCTTAGCCCTGGACAAACCCTACGAGCAGTACTTC

size: -
J: TRBJ2-7
V: TRBV11-2
D: TRBD1
CDR3: CASSLLTGPSEQYF
DNA: TGTGCCAGCAGCTTATTGACAGGGCCCTCCGAGCAGTACTTC

size: -
J: TRBJ1-1
V: TRBV6-2/TRBV6-3
D: -
CDR3: CASSIRWNTEAFF
DNA: TGTGCCAGCAGTATCAGGTGGAACACTGAAGCTTTCTTT

size: few
J: TRBJ2-3
V: TRBV3-1/TRBV3-2
D: -
CDR3: CASSQDSTDSTDTQYF
DNA: TGTGCCAGCAGCCAGGACTCGACAGATAGCACAGATACGCAGTATTTT

size: -
J: TRBJ1-1
V: TRBV6-5
D: TRBD1
CDR3: CASGYGTANTEAFF
DNA: TGTGCCAGCGGATACGGGACAGCGAACACTGAAGCTTTCTTT

size: -
J: TRBJ1-2
V: TRBV6-5
D: -
CDR3: CASSYYSGNYGYTF
DNA: TGTGCCAGCAGTTACTACAGCGGTAACTATGGCTACACCTTC

size: -
J: TRBJ2-7
V: TRBV19
D: TRBD1
CDR3: CASSFYRGSYEQYF
DNA: TGTGCCAGTAGTTTTTACAGGGGATCCTACGAGCAGTACTTC

size: -
J: TRBJ2-3
V: TRBV5-5
D: -
CDR3: CASSPVPGDSTDTQYF
DNA: TGTGCCAGCAGCCCGGTCCCGGGGGATAGCACAGATACGCAGTATTTT

size: once
J: TRBJ1-2
V: TRBV28
D: -
CDR3: CASRVKGDGYTF
DNA: TGTGCCAGCAGGGTCAAGGGTGATGGCTACACCTTC

size: once
J: TRBJ1-4
V: TRBV2
D: -
CDR3: CASKVDRRNEKLFF
DNA: TGTGCCAGCAAAGTGGACAGACGTAATGAAAAACTGTTTTTT

size: -
J: TRBJ1-1
V: TRBV29-1
D: -
CDR3: CSAGINTEAFF
DNA: TGCAGCGCCGGGATTAACACTGAAGCTTTCTTT

size: -
J: TRBJ2-2
V: TRBV28
D: -
CDR3: CASSEGGQATGELFF
DNA: TGTGCCAGCAGTGAAGGGGGTCAAGCCACCGGGGAGCTGTTTTTT

size: -
J: TRBJ2-3
V: TRBV10-3
D: TRBD1
CDR3: CAISDPPGQSTDTQYF
DNA: TGTGCCATCAGTGACCCCCCGGGACAGAGCACAGATACGCAGTATTTT

size: -
J: TRBJ1-6
V: TRBV6-5
D: -
CDR3: CASSRSDNSPLHF
DNA: TGTGCCAGCTCGAGGTCAGATAATTCACCCCTCCACTTT

size: -
J: TRBJ2-5
V: TRBV2
D: TRBD1
CDR3: CASSVNRGETQYF
DNA: TGTGCCAGCAGTGTTAACAGGGGAGAGACCCAGTACTTC

size: -
J: TRBJ1-5
V: TRBV19
D: TRBD1
CDR3: CASSGQGLGQPQHF
DNA: TGTGCCAGTAGTGGACAGGGGTTAGGTCAGCCCCAGCATTTT

size: -
J: TRBJ2-6
V: TRBV4-1
D: -
CDR3: CASSQGWGPGANVLTF
DNA: TGCGCCAGCAGCCAAGGTTGGGGGCCTGGGGCCAACGTCCTGACTTTC

size: -
J: TRBJ2-1
V: TRBV5-4
D: -
CDR3: CARPPGDEQFF
DNA: TGTGCCAGACCCCCGGGGGATGAGCAGTTCTTC

size: few
J: TRBJ2-7
V: TRBV28
D: TRBD1
CDR3: CASSFPGTGFGQYF
DNA: TGTGCCAGCAGTTTCCCCGGGACAGGGTTCGGGCAGTACTTC

size: -
J: TRBJ1-6
V: TRBV2
D: TRBD1
CDR3: CASRTGDGSPLHF
DNA: TGTGCCAGCAGGACAGGGGACGGTTCACCCCTCCACTTT

size: -
J: TRBJ2-1
V: TRBV5-1
D: TRBD2
CDR3: CASSRQLAGGSNEQFF
DNA: TGCGCCAGCAGTCGACAGCTAGCGGGGGGGTCCAATGAGCAGTTCTTC

size: -
J: TRBJ2-3
V: TRBV6-5
D: -
CDR3: CASRRTRTDTQYF
DNA: TGTGCCAGCAGACGTACTAGGACAGATACGCAGTATTTT

size: -
J: TRBJ2-5
V: TRBV7-3
D: -
CDR3: CASSLDYQETQYF
DNA: TGTGCCAGCAGCTTAGATTACCAAGAGACCCAGTACTTC

size: once
J: TRBJ2-5
V: TRBV5-1
D: -
CDR3: CASSGDSNLETQYF
DNA: TGCGCCAGCAGCGGCGACAGCAATCTGGAGACCCAGTACTTC

size: -
J: TRBJ1-2
V: TRBV7-2
D: TRBD1
CDR3: CASNPGGSNYGYTF
DNA: TGTGCCAGCAACCCAGGGGGCTCTAACTATGGCTACACCTTC

size: -
J: TRBJ1-1
V: TRBV23-1
D: -
CDR3: CASSPQGIGTEAFF
DNA: TGCGCCAGCAGTCCGCAAGGTATCGGCACTGAAGCTTTCTTT

size: -
J: TRBJ2-1
V: TRBV12-3/TRBV12-4
D: -
CDR3: CASSLGGNEQFF
DNA: TGTGCCAGCAGTTTGGGGGGTAATGAGCAGTTCTTC

size: -
J: TRBJ2-3
V: TRBV18
D: TRBD2
CDR3: CASSPRGLAITDTQYF
DNA: TGTGCCAGCTCACCACGTGGACTAGCGATCACAGATACGCAGTATTTT

size: -
J: TRBJ2-7
V: TRBV6-2/TRBV6-3
D: TRBD2
CDR3: CASSYSASGGYEQYF
DNA: TGTGCCAGCAGTTACTCGGCTAGCGGGGGATACGAGCAGTACTTC

size: -
J: TRBJ1-2
V: TRBV7-9
D: TRBD1
CDR3: CASSLGDREGGYTF
DNA: TGTGCCAGCAGCTTAGGTGACAGGGAGGGTGGCTACACCTTC

size: -
J: TRBJ2-5
V: TRBV2
D: -
CDR3: CASGTGLETQYF
DNA: TGTGCCAGCGGGACGGGGTTGGAGACCCAGTACTTC

size: -
J: TRBJ2-2
V: TRBV4-1
D: -
CDR3: CASSPYSTGHNTGELFF
DNA: TGCGCCAGCAGCCCATATTCAACGGGACACAACACCGGGGAGCTGTTTTTT

size: -
J: TRBJ2-5
V: TRBV11-2
D: -
CDR3: CASRSWDQIRETQYF
DNA: TGTGCCAGCCGCTCATGGGACCAGATTAGGGAGACCCAGTACTTC

size: -
J: TRBJ2-2
V: TRBV10-1
D: -
CDR3: CASRRQVRGNTGELFF
DNA: TGCGCCAGCAGACGACAGGTTCGGGGAAACACCGGGGAGCTGTTTTTT

size: -
J: TRBJ2-7
V: TRBV27
D: -
CDR3: CASSLSAGTSYEQYF
DNA: TGTGCCAGCAGTTTATCGGCAGGGACCTCCTACGAGCAGTACTTC

size: -
J: TRBJ2-3
V: TRBV7-2
D: -
CDR3: CASSLAVGQDTQYF
DNA: TGTGCCAGCAGCTTAGCCGTGGGGCAAGATACGCAGTATTTT

size: -
J: TRBJ2-7
V: TRBV4-2
D: -
CDR3: CASSQGAVAYEQYF
DNA: TGTGCCAGCAGCCAAGGAGCAGTAGCCTACGAGCAGTACTTC

size: -
J: TRBJ2-5
V: TRBV7-6
D: -
CDR3: CASSLNRPETQYF
DNA: TGTGCCAGCAGCTTAAACCGGCCCGAGACCCAGTACTTC

size: -
J: TRBJ2-3
V: TRBV9
D: TRBD2
CDR3: CASSLAGDYTDTQYF
DNA: TGTGCCAGCTCTCTAGCGGGGGACTACACAGATACGCAGTATTTT

size: -
J: TRBJ2-1
V: TRBV12-3/TRBV12-4
D: -
CDR3: CASSTGQFNEQFF
DNA: TGTGCCAGCAGCACGGGGCAGTTCAATGAGCAGTTCTTC

size: -
J: TRBJ2-1
V: TRBV3-1/TRBV3-2
D: TRBD1
CDR3: CTSSQEGARANEQFF
DNA: TGTACCAGCAGCCAAGAGGGGGCGCGGGCCAATGAGCAGTTCTTC

size: -
J: TRBJ1-1
V: TRBV9
D: -
CDR3: CASSPRAHPTEAFF
DNA: TGTGCCAGCAGCCCTAGGGCCCACCCGACTGAAGCTTTCTTT

size: -
J: TRBJ1-4
V: TRBV7-2
D: TRBD1
CDR3: CASSWAGTGTEKLFF
DNA: TGTGCCAGCAGCTGGGCCGGGACAGGGACTGAAAAACTGTTTTTT

size: once
J: TRBJ1-1
V: TRBV27
D: -
CDR3: CASSLSRNTEAFF
DNA: TGTGCCAGCAGTTTATCCCGGAACACTGAAGCTTTCTTT